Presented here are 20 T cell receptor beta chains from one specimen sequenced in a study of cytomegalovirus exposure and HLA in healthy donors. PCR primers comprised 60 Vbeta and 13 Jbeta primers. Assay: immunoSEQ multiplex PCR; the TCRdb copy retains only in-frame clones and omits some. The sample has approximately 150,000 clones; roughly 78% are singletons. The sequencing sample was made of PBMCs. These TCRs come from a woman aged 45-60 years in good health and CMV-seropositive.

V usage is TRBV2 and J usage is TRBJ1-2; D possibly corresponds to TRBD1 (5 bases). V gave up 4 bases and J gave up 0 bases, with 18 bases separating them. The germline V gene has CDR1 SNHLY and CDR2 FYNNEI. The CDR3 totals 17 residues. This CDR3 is CASSGLDPRGTNYGYTF. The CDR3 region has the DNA TGTGCCAGCAGTGGGTTAGACCCCCGGGGGACTAACTATGGCTACACCTTC.

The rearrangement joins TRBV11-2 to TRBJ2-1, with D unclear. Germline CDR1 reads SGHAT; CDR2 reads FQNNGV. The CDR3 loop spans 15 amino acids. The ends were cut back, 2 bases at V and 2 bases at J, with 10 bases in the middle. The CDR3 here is CASSLYPSTYNEQFF. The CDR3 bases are TGTGCCAGCAGCTTATATCCCAGTACCTACAATGAGCAGTTCTTC. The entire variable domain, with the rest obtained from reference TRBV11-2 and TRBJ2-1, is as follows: EAGVAQSPRYKIIEKRQSVAFWCNPISGHATLYWYQQILGQGPKLLIQFQNNGVVDDSQLPKDRFSAERLKGVDSTLKIQPAKLEDSAVYLCASSLYPSTYNEQFFGPGTRLTVL.

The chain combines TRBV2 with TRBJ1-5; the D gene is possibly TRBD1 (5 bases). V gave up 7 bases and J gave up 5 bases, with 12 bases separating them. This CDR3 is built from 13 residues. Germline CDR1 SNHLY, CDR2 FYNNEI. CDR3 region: CASKGQGYQPQHF. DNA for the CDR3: TGTGCCAGCAAGGGTCAGGGATATCAGCCCCAGCATTTT. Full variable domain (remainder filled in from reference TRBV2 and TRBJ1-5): EPEVTQTPSHQVTQMGQEVILRCVPISNHLYFYWYRQILGQKVEFLVSFYNNEISEKSEIFDDQFSVERPDGSNFTLKIRSTKLEDSAMYFCASKGQGYQPQHFGDGTRLSIL.

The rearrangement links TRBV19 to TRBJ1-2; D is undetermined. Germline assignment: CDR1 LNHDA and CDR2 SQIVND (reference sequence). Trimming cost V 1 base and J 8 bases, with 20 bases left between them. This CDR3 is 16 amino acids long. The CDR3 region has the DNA TGTGCCAGTAGTATAGTTGGTCCCTGGACTGGTGAGGGCTACACCTTC. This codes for CASSIVGPWTGEGYTF.

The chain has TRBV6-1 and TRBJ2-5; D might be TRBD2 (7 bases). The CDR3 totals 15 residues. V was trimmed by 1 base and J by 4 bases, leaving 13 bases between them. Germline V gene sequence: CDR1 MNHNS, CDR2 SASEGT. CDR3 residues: CASSEVGGGGETQYF. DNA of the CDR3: TGTGCCAGCAGTGAAGTAGGGGGAGGGGGAGAGACCCAGTACTTC.

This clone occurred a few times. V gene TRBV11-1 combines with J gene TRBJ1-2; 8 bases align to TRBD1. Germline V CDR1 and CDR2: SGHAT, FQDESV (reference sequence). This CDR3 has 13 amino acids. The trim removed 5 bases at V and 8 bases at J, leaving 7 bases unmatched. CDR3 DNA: TGTGCCAGCAGCGCCGGGACAGGTAGCGGCTACACCTTC. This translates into CASSAGTGSGYTF.

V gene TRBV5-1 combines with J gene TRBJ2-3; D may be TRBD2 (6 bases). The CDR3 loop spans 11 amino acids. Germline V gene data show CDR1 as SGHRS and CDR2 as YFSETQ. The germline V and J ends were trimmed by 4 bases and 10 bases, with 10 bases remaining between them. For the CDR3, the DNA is TGCGCCAGCAGCCAGGAGGGGTCGCAGTATTTT. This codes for CASSQEGSQYF.

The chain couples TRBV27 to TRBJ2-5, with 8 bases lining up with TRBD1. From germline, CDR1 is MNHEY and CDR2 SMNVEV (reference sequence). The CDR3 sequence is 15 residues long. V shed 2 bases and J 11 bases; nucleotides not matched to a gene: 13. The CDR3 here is CASSLHLGQGVVQYF. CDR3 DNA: TGTGCCAGCAGTTTACATTTAGGACAGGGCGTCGTTCAGTACTTC.

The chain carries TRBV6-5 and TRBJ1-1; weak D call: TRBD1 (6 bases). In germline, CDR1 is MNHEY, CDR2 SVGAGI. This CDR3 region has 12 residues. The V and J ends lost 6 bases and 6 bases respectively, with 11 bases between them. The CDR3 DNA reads TGTGCCAGCAGCCGGACAGCCGCTGAAGCTTTCTTT. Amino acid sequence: CASSRTAAEAFF.

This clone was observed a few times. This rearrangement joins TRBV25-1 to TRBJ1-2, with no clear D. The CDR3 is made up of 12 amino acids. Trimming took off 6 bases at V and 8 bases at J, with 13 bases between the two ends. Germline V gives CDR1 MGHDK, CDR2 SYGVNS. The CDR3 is CASSAPGGGYTF. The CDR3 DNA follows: TGTGCCAGCAGCGCACCGGGAGGGGGCTACACCTTC.

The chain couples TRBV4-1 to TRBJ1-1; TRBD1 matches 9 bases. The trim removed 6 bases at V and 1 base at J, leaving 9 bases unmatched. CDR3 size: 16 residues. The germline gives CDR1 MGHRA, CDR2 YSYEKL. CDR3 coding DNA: TGCGCCAGCAGAGGTGACAGGGGGATAGGGAACACTGAAGCTTTCTTT. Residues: CASRGDRGIGNTEAFF.

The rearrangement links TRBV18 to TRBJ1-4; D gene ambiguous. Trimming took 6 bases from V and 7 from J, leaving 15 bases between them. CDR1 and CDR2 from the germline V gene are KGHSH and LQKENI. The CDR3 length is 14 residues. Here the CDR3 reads CASSIDSGSEKLFF. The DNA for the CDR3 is TGTGCCAGCTCCATCGACTCGGGAAGTGAAAAACTGTTTTTT.

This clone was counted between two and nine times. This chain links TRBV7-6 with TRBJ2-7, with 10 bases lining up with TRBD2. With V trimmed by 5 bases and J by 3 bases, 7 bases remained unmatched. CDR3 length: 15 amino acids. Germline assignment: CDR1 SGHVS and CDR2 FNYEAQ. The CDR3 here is CASSPYSGGNYEQYF. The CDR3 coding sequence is TGTGCCAGCAGCCCATATAGCGGGGGGAACTACGAGCAGTACTTC.

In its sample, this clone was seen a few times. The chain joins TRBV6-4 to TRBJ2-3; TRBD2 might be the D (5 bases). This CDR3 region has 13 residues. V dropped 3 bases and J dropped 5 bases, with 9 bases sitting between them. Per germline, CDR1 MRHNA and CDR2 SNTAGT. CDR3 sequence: CASSETRGDTQYF. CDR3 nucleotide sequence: TGTGCCAGCAGTGAGACACGGGGAGATACGCAGTATTTT.

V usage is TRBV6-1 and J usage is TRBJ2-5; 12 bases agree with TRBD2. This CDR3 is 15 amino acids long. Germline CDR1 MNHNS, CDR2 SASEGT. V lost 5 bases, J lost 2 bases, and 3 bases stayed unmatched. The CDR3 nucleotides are TGTGCCAGCAGTCGACTAGCGGGGGAACAAGAGACCCAGTACTTC. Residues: CASSRLAGEQETQYF.

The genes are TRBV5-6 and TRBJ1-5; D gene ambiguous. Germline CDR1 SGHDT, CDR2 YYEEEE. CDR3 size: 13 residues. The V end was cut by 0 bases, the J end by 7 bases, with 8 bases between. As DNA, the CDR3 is TGTGCCAGCAGCTTGGGGGCCGGCCAGCCCCAGCATTTT. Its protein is CASSLGAGQPQHF.

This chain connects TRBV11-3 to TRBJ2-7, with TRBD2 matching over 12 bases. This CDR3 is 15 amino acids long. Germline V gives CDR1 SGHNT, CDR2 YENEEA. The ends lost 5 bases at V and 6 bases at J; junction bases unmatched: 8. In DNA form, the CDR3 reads TGTGCCAGCAGCCTTGCCCTAGCGGGGGGGCCCGAGCAGTACTTC. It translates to CASSLALAGGPEQYF.

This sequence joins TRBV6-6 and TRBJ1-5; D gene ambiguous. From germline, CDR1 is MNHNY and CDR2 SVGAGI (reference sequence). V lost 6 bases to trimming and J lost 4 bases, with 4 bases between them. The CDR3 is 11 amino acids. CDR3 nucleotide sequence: TGTGCCAGCAGCCGTAATCAGCCCCAGCATTTT. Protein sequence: CASSRNQPQHF.

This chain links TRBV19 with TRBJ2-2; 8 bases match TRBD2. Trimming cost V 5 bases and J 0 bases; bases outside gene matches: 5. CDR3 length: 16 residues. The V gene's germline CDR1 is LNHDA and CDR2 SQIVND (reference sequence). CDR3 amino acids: CASSLAGGPNTGELFF. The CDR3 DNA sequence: TGTGCCAGTAGTTTGGCGGGGGGCCCGAACACCGGGGAGCTGTTTTTT.

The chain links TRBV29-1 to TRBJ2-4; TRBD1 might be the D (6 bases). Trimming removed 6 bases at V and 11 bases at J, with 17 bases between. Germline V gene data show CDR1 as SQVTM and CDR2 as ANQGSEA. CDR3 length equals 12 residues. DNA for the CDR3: TGCAGCGTCGGACAGAAGCGTGACGTTCAGTACTTC. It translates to CSVGQKRDVQYF.